The clone carrying this T cell receptor beta chain occurred a few times. Its antigen is as yet unknown. From RNA transcripts, TCR beta CDR3 regions were amplified. An initial round of RT-PCR targeting the TCR CDR3 relied on the HTBI primer set. TCRdb re-derived calls from the multiplex PCR reads in MiXCR, one entry per CDR3 protein. Of some 760,000 distinct CDR3 sequences listed, 12% to 15% are singletons. The study based diagnoses on clinical symptoms, serum thyroxine and TRAb, thyroid ultrasound and orbital computed tomography. The CDR3 runs 14 residues. V lost 5 bases, J lost 4 bases, and 12 bases lay in between. Looked up from germline, CDR1 is MNHNS and CDR2 is SASEGT. The data belong to a study of T cells in Graves' hyperthyroidism and ophthalmopathy. Whole-study context: Peripheral blood specimens were obtained at initial diagnosis, prior to any treatment.

Findings of the study overall: The blood repertoire included most of the expanded thyroid clonotypes above 0.001.

The chain links TRBV6-1 to TRBJ1-3, with no clear D. Sequencing used blood. The sequence was obtained from a woman aged 18-29 years with Graves' hyperthyroidism. The CDR3 loop reads CASSRGMAGNTIYF. The CDR3 DNA reads as TGTGCCAGCAGTCGCGGGATGGCCGGAAACACCATATATTTT.